This is a list of T cell receptor beta chains from one sample in a study of regulatory T cells in long-lasting Graves disease. TCRdb passed the multiplex PCR reads through MiXCR, listing each CDR3 protein once. The sample has 420,000 or so distinct CDR3 sequences, about a quarter seen once. The input for sequencing was peripheral blood mononuclear cells (PBMCs), taken when the disease was refractory, from a patient treated with antithyroid drugs. These receptors all stem from a female donor with Graves disease. CDR3s include the opening cysteine and the closing phenylalanine or tryptophan. D genes are given only for firm matches. Clone size is shown for a subset of rows, as once, few, many or a class of expanded clone.

V	D	size	J	DNA	CDR3
TRBV7-9	-	-	TRBJ1-6	TGTGCCAGCAGCTTAGATGGGACGTCCAATTCACCCCTCCACTTT	CASSLDGTSNSPLHF
TRBV5-1	TRBD2	many	TRBJ2-7	TGCGCCAGTAGGACTAGCGGGAGTGTCTCCTACGAGCAGTACTTC	CASRTSGSVSYEQYF
TRBV27	-	few	TRBJ1-5	TGTGCCAGCAGTCCCCGGCGGGTGCAGTATAGCAATCAGCCCCAGCATTTT	CASSPRRVQYSNQPQHF
TRBV4-1	TRBD2	few	TRBJ2-7	TGCGCCAGCAGCCAAGAAGGCGGGAGGGACTCCTACGAGCAGTACTTC	CASSQEGGRDSYEQYF
TRBV29-1	TRBD1	-	TRBJ2-2	TGCAGCGGGGGACAGGGGTACGGCGGGGAGCTGTTTTTT	CSGGQGYGGELFF
TRBV28	-	many	TRBJ1-1	TGTGCCAGCAGTTTGTGGGGGATGGGCACTGAAGCTTTCTTT	CASSLWGMGTEAFF
TRBV24-1	-	-	TRBJ2-5	TGTGCCACCAGTGGTCTCAGTGAAGAGACCCAGTACTTC	CATSGLSEETQYF
TRBV15	-	few	TRBJ1-5	TGTGCCACCAGTCCCGATGTGGATCAGCCCCAGCATTTT	CATSPDVDQPQHF
TRBV7-9	TRBD1	few	TRBJ1-4	TGTGCCAGCAGCCCATCTATCCGGGACAGGGGGTATGCAACTAATGAAAAACTGTTTTTT	CASSPSIRDRGYATNEKLFF
TRBV11-2	-	-	TRBJ1-1	TGTGCCAGCAGCCCAAATTTGGGGGCGGTGAACACTGAAGCTTTCTTT	CASSPNLGAVNTEAFF
TRBV9	-	-	TRBJ2-4	TGTGCCAGCAGTGACGGGACCCTAGCCAAAAACATTCAGTACTTC	CASSDGTLAKNIQYF
TRBV3-1	TRBD2	-	TRBJ2-2	TGTGCCAGCAGCCAAGGGGGACTAGCGGCGAACACCGGGGAGCTGTTTTTT	CASSQGGLAANTGELFF
TRBV4-1	-	-	TRBJ2-5	TGCGCCAGCAGCCAAGGCGTTCAGGAGACCCAGTACTTC	CASSQGVQETQYF
TRBV2	TRBD2	many	TRBJ2-2	TGTGCCAGCAGTAGAACGGGAGGGCTCACCGGGGAGCTGTTTTTT	CASSRTGGLTGELFF
TRBV4-2	TRBD2	few	TRBJ2-7	TGTGCCAGCAGCCAGTTTAGCGGGGCCGGCTACGAGCAGTACTTC	CASSQFSGAGYEQYF
TRBV28	TRBD1	few	TRBJ1-1	TGTGCCAGCAGCCGTCACGAAACACAGGGGTTTTACACTGAAGCTTTCTTT	CASSRHETQGFYTEAFF
TRBV3-1	-	-	TRBJ2-5	TGTGCCAGCAGCCAAGAGGTCCTCGAGACCCAGTACTTC	CASSQEVLETQYF
TRBV20-1	-	few	TRBJ1-1	TGCAGTGCTTCAGCCCCAGGGGTGAACACTGAAGCTTTCTTT	CSASAPGVNTEAFF
TRBV7-2	TRBD2	-	TRBJ2-1	TGTGCCAGCAGCCCACCGGGACTAGCGGGCAATGGGCAGTTCTTC	CASSPPGLAGNGQFF
TRBV3-1	-	many	TRBJ1-2	TGTGCCAGCAGCCAAGGGATGGCAGGGTTATATGGCTACACCTTC	CASSQGMAGLYGYTF
TRBV30	-	-	TRBJ1-5	TGTGCCTGGAGTGTGGGGACAAGGGAAAATCAGCCCCAGCATTTT	CAWSVGTRENQPQHF
TRBV5-4	TRBD2	-	TRBJ2-2	TGTGCCAGCAGCGCTGTGTGGGCGGGGGACGGGGAGCTGTTTTTT	CASSAVWAGDGELFF
TRBV19	-	few	TRBJ1-2	TGTGCCAGTAGTATAAGGATTGGGAAAAGTACTAACTATGGCTACACCTTC	CASSIRIGKSTNYGYTF
TRBV5-1	-	many	TRBJ2-7	TGCGCCAGCAGCTTGGCCTCCCGTGAAGAGCAGTACTTC	CASSLASREEQYF
TRBV5-1	-	many	TRBJ1-4	TGCGCCAGCAGCTTGACGGTATCTAATGAAAAACTGTTTTTT	CASSLTVSNEKLFF
TRBV12-3/TRBV12-4	TRBD2	-	TRBJ2-7	TGTGCCAGCAGCTTAATGAGGACTAGCAGCGAGCAGTACTTC	CASSLMRTSSEQYF
TRBV6-2/TRBV6-3	TRBD2	few	TRBJ2-4	TGTGCCAGCAGTTACAGAGGGCGGGAGGGCCCGAAGGCCAAAAACATTCAGTACTTC	CASSYRGREGPKAKNIQYF
TRBV5-1	TRBD1	few	TRBJ1-1	TGCGCCAGCAGCTCAGGGGGGCTAAGCACTGAAGCTTTCTTT	CASSSGGLSTEAFF
TRBV20-1	-	-	TRBJ1-5	TGCAGTGCTAGCCCTCCTAACCGGGACCATTATCAGCCCCAGCATTTT	CSASPPNRDHYQPQHF
TRBV14	-	few	TRBJ2-2	TGTGCCAGCAGCCAAGACTGGGCCGGGGAGCTGTTTTTT	CASSQDWAGELFF
TRBV13	TRBD1	many	TRBJ2-7	TGTGCCAGCAGCGACCGGGACAGGGAGACCTACGAGCAGTACTTC	CASSDRDRETYEQYF
TRBV20-1	-	many	TRBJ1-2	TGCAGTGCTAGGCCGGGCGGAGAGAATGGCTACACCTTC	CSARPGGENGYTF
TRBV7-7	-	few	TRBJ1-3	TGTGCTAGCAGCAAAGACAGAGGCGCTGGAAACACCATATATTTT	CASSKDRGAGNTIYF
TRBV5-1	TRBD1	-	TRBJ2-7	TGCGCCAGCAGTCGGACAGGGTATGGCTACGAGCAGTACTTC	CASSRTGYGYEQYF
TRBV19	-	-	TRBJ1-1	TGTGCCAGTAGTAGTCCAGGTGAAGCTTTCTTT	CASSSPGEAFF
TRBV14	-	many	TRBJ1-2	TGTGCCAGCAGCCACAACAGGAATAGCTACACCTTC	CASSHNRNSYTF
TRBV24-1	TRBD1	-	TRBJ1-2	TGTGCCACCAGTGACCCCGGACAGGGCGGTGGCTACACCTTC	CATSDPGQGGGYTF
TRBV29-1	TRBD2	many	TRBJ2-7	TGCAGCGTTAGAACTAGCGGGAGCTACGAGCAGTACTTC	CSVRTSGSYEQYF
TRBV6-2/TRBV6-3	TRBD2	-	TRBJ2-7	TGTGCCAGCTCACCATTGGGTGCGGGAGGGCCACACGAGCAGTACTTC	CASSPLGAGGPHEQYF
TRBV19	TRBD2	-	TRBJ2-7	TGTGCCAGTAGTCGCCAATCTAGCGGGAGAATCGAGCAGTACTTC	CASSRQSSGRIEQYF
TRBV7-2	TRBD1	few	TRBJ2-7	TGTGCCAGCAGCTTAACGACAGGGTTTCCCTACGAGCAGTACTTC	CASSLTTGFPYEQYF
TRBV29-1	-	many	TRBJ2-5	TGCAGCGTTCGAGATTCCGAGACCCAGTACTTC	CSVRDSETQYF
TRBV6-1	-	many	TRBJ1-1	TGTGCCAGCAAGGAGGGGAACACTGAAGCTTTCTTT	CASKEGNTEAFF
TRBV12-3/TRBV12-4	TRBD1	few	TRBJ1-3	TGTGCCAGCAGTGCCCCCGGGACAGGGGGGAGCTCTGGAAACACCATATATTTT	CASSAPGTGGSSGNTIYF
TRBV27	TRBD2	-	TRBJ2-2	TGTGCCAGCAGTTCATTTTCCAGCGGGAGTTATTACACCGGGGAGCTGTTTTTT	CASSSFSSGSYYTGELFF
TRBV6-2/TRBV6-3	TRBD2	-	TRBJ2-7	TGTGCCAGCAGTTACTTTGGCGGACTAGCGGCCTCCTACGAGCAGTACTTC	CASSYFGGLAASYEQYF
TRBV5-1	TRBD1	-	TRBJ1-1	TGCGCCAGCAGCTGGACAGGGGAGGGATTGAACACTGAAGCTTTCTTT	CASSWTGEGLNTEAFF
TRBV24-1	-	few	TRBJ2-2	TGTGCCACCACCCCCGTCCAAACAACCGGGGAGCTGTTTTTT	CATTPVQTTGELFF
TRBV18	-	few	TRBJ2-5	TGTGCCAGCTCACCACTCCTGACAGTGCAAGAGACCCAGTACTTC	CASSPLLTVQETQYF
TRBV5-1	TRBD1	few	TRBJ2-7	TGCGCCAGCAGCTTGGTTTTGGGACAGAAGACCTACGAGCAGTACTTC	CASSLVLGQKTYEQYF
TRBV25-1	TRBD1	few	TRBJ1-1	TGTGCCAGCAGTAGGGACAGGGGTTCTGAAGCTTTCTTT	CASSRDRGSEAFF
TRBV6-4	-	many	TRBJ1-1	TGTGCCAGCAAGAAAGGGCGGACCTTGAAGGCTTTCTTT	CASKKGRTLKAFF
TRBV7-8	-	many	TRBJ2-7	TGTGCCAGCAGCCCAGAAGGGCCTCGCTACGAGCAGTACTTC	CASSPEGPRYEQYF
TRBV7-9	-	-	TRBJ2-5	TGTGCCAGCAGCTTAGGATCTAGCCCCATAAAGCAAGAGACCCAGTACTTC	CASSLGSSPIKQETQYF